This is a list of T cell receptor beta chains from one sample in a study of T cells in Graves' hyperthyroidism and ophthalmopathy. TCRdb analysed the multiplex PCR reads with MiXCR anew, one entry per CDR3 protein. The table lists over 250,000 distinct CDR3 sequences, about 15% of them singletons. Sequencing was performed on blood. The receptors were sampled from a woman aged 60 to 75 with Graves' ophthalmopathy. CDR3s include the opening cysteine and the closing phenylalanine or tryptophan. Each record gives: D gene, V gene, clone size, J gene, CDR3 DNA, CDR3 protein. D genes are given only for firm matches. A clone size is listed for some rows: how often the clone was seen (once, few, many), or a class if it is expanded.

TRBD1	TRBV3-1	few	TRBJ1-2	TGTGCCAGCAGCTTCGGACAGGGCCCTGGCTACACCTTC	CASSFGQGPGYTF
NA	TRBV28	many	TRBJ2-1	TGTGCCAGCAGTTTAGGCGCGGGGAGCTCCTACAATGAGCAGTTCTTC	CASSLGAGSSYNEQFF
NA	TRBV12-3/TRBV12-4	many	TRBJ2-5	TGTGCCAGCACTCATGGGACCGGTGGAGAGACCCAGTACTTC	CASTHGTGGETQYF
NA	TRBV7-2	many	TRBJ2-7	TGTGCCAGCAGCTTCCCACAGACCTACGAGCAGTACTTC	CASSFPQTYEQYF
TRBD2	TRBV4-3	few	TRBJ2-1	TGCGCCAGCAGCCAAGAACCCAGAGCGGGGGGTCCTTACAATGAGCAGTTCTTC	CASSQEPRAGGPYNEQFF
NA	TRBV12-3/TRBV12-4	many	TRBJ2-7	TGTGCCAGCAGTTTTAGCCCGACAGCCCCTAGGCAGTACTTC	CASSFSPTAPRQYF
TRBD1	TRBV4-1	many	TRBJ2-5	TGCGCCAGCAGACTCCAGGACAGGACACAAGAGACCCAGTACTTC	CASRLQDRTQETQYF
TRBD1	TRBV20-1	many	TRBJ1-5	TGCAGTGCTAGAGATCAGGGGGCGGGCAATCAGCCCCAGCATTTT	CSARDQGAGNQPQHF
TRBD2	TRBV11-2	many	TRBJ2-5	TGTGCCAGCAGCTTAGTTGGCGGGACTAGCGGCCAAGAGACCCAGTACTTC	CASSLVGGTSGQETQYF
TRBD2	TRBV5-1	few	TRBJ2-7	TGCGCCAGCAGCTTGGACGGGACTAGTGCCTACGAGCAGTACTTC	CASSLDGTSAYEQYF
NA	TRBV12-3/TRBV12-4	many	TRBJ1-1	TGTGCCAGCAGTCAAAACAGGAGAACTGAAGCTTTCTTT	CASSQNRRTEAFF
TRBD1	TRBV5-6	NA	TRBJ2-7	TGTGCCAGCAGCCATGACAGGGGATTGCTGAACCCCTACGAGCAGTACTTC	CASSHDRGLLNPYEQYF
TRBD1	TRBV6-2/TRBV6-3	many	TRBJ1-1	TGTGCCAGCAGTTGGGGGACAGACACTGAAGCTTTCTTT	CASSWGTDTEAFF
TRBD1	TRBV20-1	NA	TRBJ1-2	TGCAGTGCTAGAGAGGGACAGGGTAACTATGGCTACACCTTC	CSAREGQGNYGYTF
NA	TRBV5-4	NA	TRBJ1-1	TGTGCCAGCAGCCCAATCGATGGGAACACTGAAGCTTTCTTT	CASSPIDGNTEAFF
NA	TRBV7-3	many	TRBJ2-1	TGTGCCAGCAGCCTCGGCAGCACGTCCTACAATGAGCAGTTCTTC	CASSLGSTSYNEQFF
NA	TRBV6-1	many	TRBJ1-5	TGTGCCAGTAACCAACCGTCGACATTTCGTCAGCCCCAGCATTTT	CASNQPSTFRQPQHF
NA	TRBV11-2	many	TRBJ2-5	TGTGCCAGCAGCTCCCACTGGAAACAAGAGACCCAGTACTTC	CASSSHWKQETQYF
NA	TRBV27	many	TRBJ1-5	TGTGCCAGTAGTTCGGGGGGGGTCCTATACAATCAGCCCCAGCATTTT	CASSSGGVLYNQPQHF
NA	TRBV20-1	few	TRBJ1-1	TGCAGTGCTAGAGATCCCAGGACTCCTCAAGCTTTCTTT	CSARDPRTPQAFF